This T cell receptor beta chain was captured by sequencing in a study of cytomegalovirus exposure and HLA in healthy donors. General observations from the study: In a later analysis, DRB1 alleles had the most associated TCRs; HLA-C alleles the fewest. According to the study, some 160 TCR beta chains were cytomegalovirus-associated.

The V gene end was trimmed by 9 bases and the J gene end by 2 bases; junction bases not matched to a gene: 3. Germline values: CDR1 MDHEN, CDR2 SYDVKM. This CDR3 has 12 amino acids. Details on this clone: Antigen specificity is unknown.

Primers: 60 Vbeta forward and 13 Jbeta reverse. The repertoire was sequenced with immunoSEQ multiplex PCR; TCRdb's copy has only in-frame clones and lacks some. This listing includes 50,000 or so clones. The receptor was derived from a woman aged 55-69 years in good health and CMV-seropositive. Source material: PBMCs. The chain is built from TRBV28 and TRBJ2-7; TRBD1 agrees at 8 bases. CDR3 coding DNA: TGTGCCAGTATGGGACAGGCCTACGAGCAGTACTTC. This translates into CASMGQAYEQYF.